One sample yielded the 24 T cell receptor beta chains listed below, sequenced in a study of OX40 agonist ivuxolimab in advanced cancers. Assay: immunoSEQ multiplex PCR; the TCRdb copy retains only in-frame clones and omits some. The sample comprises roughly 90,000 clones, about 90% of which are singletons, and under 0.8% rests with the top ten. The sample in question was CD4+ or CD8+ T cells sorted from blood, obtained in a trial of the OX40 agonist ivuxolimab. Every receptor here comes from an adult with an advanced solid tumor such as melanoma, head and neck, liver or kidney cancer.

The rearrangement uses TRBV7-2 and TRBJ2-2; 8 nucleotides match TRBD1. V was pared by 5 bases and J by 5 bases, with 7 bases of the junction left unmatched. This CDR3 region has 15 residues. Germline V gene data show CDR1 as SGHTA and CDR2 as FQGNSA. The CDR3 reads CASSQRGQATGELFF. CDR3 DNA sequence: TGTGCCAGCAGCCAGAGGGGACAGGCAACCGGGGAGCTGTTTTTT.

V and J are TRBV4-1 and TRBJ2-2; D may be TRBD2 (6 bases). V dropped 1 base and J dropped 0 bases, with 18 bases sitting between them. Germline V gene sequence: CDR1 MGHRA, CDR2 YSYEKL. The CDR3 length is 19 residues. Written as DNA, the CDR3 is TGCGCCAGCAGCCAAGTTACGGGAGTGGCAGGGACGAACACCGGGGAGCTGTTTTTT. Translated: CASSQVTGVAGTNTGELFF.

CDR3 amino acids: CAWSSYHEQFF. CDR3 DNA: TGTGCCTGGAGTAGTTACCATGAGCAGTTCTTC. The J gene is TRBJ2-1, the V gene TRBV30; no clear D. V was cut by 2 bases and J by 8 bases, with 7 bases left in between. Germline CDR1 GTSNPN, CDR2 SVGIG (reference sequence). The CDR3 extends over 11 amino acids.

The genes are TRBV28 and TRBJ2-3; 12 nucleotides line up with TRBD2. This CDR3 has 15 residues. The germline V gene has CDR1 MDHEN and CDR2 SYDVKM. V lost 8 bases, J lost 2 bases, and 5 bases stayed unmatched. CDR3: CASAASGGATDTQYF. As DNA, the CDR3 is TGTGCCAGCGCGGCTAGCGGGGGGGCCACAGATACGCAGTATTTT.

This clone came up a few times. The V and J genes are TRBV7-9 and TRBJ1-1; TRBD1 aligns across 8 bases. Per the germline V gene, CDR1 is SEHNR and CDR2 is FQNEAQ (reference sequence). CDR3 length: 13 residues. The V and J ends lost 3 bases and 7 bases, in that order; junction bases with no gene match: 4. The CDR3 region is CASSFQDRDEAFF. CDR3 sequence (DNA): TGTGCCAGCAGCTTCCAGGACAGGGATGAAGCTTTCTTT.

This clone was detected only once. This chain connects TRBV11-2 to TRBJ2-1; possibly TRBD2 for D (6 bases). The CDR3 consists of 15 residues. The ends were cut back, 2 bases at V and 6 bases at J, with 14 bases in the middle. Germline V gives CDR1 SGHAT, CDR2 FQNNGV. The CDR3 DNA is TGTGCCAGCAGCTTATCTCCGGGGGTAGTCAATGAGCAGTTCTTC. Encoded protein: CASSLSPGVVNEQFF.

The chain joins TRBV10-2 to TRBJ1-2; D gene uncertain. CDR1 and CDR2 from the germline V gene are WSHSY and SAAADI. Trimming took off 3 bases at V and 0 bases at J, with 8 bases between the two ends. This CDR3 region has 14 residues. The CDR3 coding sequence is TGCGCCAGCAGTGACTCAGAAGCTAACTATGGCTACACCTTC. Protein: CASSDSEANYGYTF.

V usage is TRBV1 and J usage is TRBJ2-2; TRBD1, the table's D call, was not compared with the DNA. TRBV1 is flagged as a pseudogene. This CDR3 comprises 16 residues. The CDR3 coding sequence is TGCACCAGCAGCCTGCGGACAGGGAGGAGGACCGGGGAGCTGTTTTTT. Translation gives CTSSLRTGRRTGELFF.

This chain connects TRBV5-6 to TRBJ1-3, with D possibly being TRBD1 (6 bases). The CDR3 has 13 residues. Germline loops: CDR1 SGHDT, CDR2 YYEEEE. V gave up 1 base and J gave up 8 bases, with 10 bases separating them. The CDR3 protein is CASSLQGFDTIYF. CDR3 coding DNA: TGTGCCAGCAGCTTGCAGGGGTTCGACACCATATATTTT.

J is TRBJ2-7 and V is TRBV6-5, with D tentatively TRBD1 (5 bases). The CDR3 covers 13 residues. Trimming cost V 5 bases and J 6 bases, with 14 bases left between them. CDR1 is MNHEY, CDR2 SVGAGI, per germline. The CDR3 DNA reads TGTGCCAGCAGTAGATCCGACAGCCTCGAGCAGTACTTC. This translates into CASSRSDSLEQYF.

The CDR3 nucleotides are TGTGCCAGCAGTTACAAGGTTAACACCGGGGAGCTGTTTTTT. As protein: CASSYKVNTGELFF. This rearrangement joins TRBV6-5 to TRBJ2-2; D unresolved. Between the trimmed V and J ends, which lost 2 bases and 2 bases, there was a span of 6 bases. This CDR3 comprises 14 residues. Germline CDR1 is MNHEY and CDR2 is SVGAGI.

The chain couples TRBV6-5 to TRBJ2-3, with a weak D call TRBD1 (5 bases). CDR1 and CDR2 from the germline V gene are MNHEY and SVGAGI. CDR3 length: 15 residues. Between the trimmed V and J ends, which lost 2 bases and 7 bases, there was a span of 16 bases. In DNA, the CDR3 is TGTGCCAGCAGTTACGTCACAGGCAGACCTTATACGCAGTATTTT. Its protein product is CASSYVTGRPYTQYF.

CDR3: CASSGVREEQFF. The DNA for the CDR3 is TGTGCCAGCAGCGGCGTTAGGGAAGAGCAGTTCTTC. This rearrangement joins TRBV9 to TRBJ2-1; D uncertain. Germline loops: CDR1 SGDLS, CDR2 YYNGEE. Trimming stripped 3 bases from V and 10 bases from J, with 11 bases between. This CDR3 has 12 amino acids.

The chain recombines TRBV6-1 with TRBJ1-1; the D is unclear. This CDR3 spans 13 amino acids. The V end was cut by 2 bases, the J end by 2 bases, with 6 bases between. The germline CDR1 and CDR2 sequences are MNHNS and SASEGT. The CDR3 nucleotides are TGTGCCAGCAGTGAACGGGGTAACACTGAAGCTTTCTTT. Its protein product is CASSERGNTEAFF.

The gene calls are TRBV4-3 and TRBJ2-5; D is possibly TRBD2 (7 bases). V lost 0 bases and J 5 bases, leaving 16 bases between the germline ends. The CDR3 runs 16 residues. CDR1 is LGHNA, CDR2 YSLEER, per germline. CDR3 loop: CASSQERGGLTETQYF. The CDR3 coding sequence is TGCGCCAGCAGCCAAGAAAGGGGGGGCTTAACGGAGACCCAGTACTTC.

The chain recombines TRBV5-5 with TRBJ1-3; 7 bases agree with TRBD1. The CDR3 is made up of 15 amino acids. After removal of 3 bases from V and 0 bases from J, the junction contained 3 bases not matched to a gene. Germline lookup yields CDR1 SGHKS and CDR2 YYEKEE (reference sequence). This CDR3 is CASSWGQTSGNTIYF. CDR3 coding DNA: TGTGCCAGCAGCTGGGGACAGACCTCTGGAAACACCATATATTTT.

This clone was recorded once. This sequence joins TRBV5-5 and TRBJ2-5; possible D gene TRBD1, 5 bases. Per germline, CDR1 SGHKS and CDR2 YYEKEE (reference sequence). CDR3 size: 14 residues. V lost 2 bases to trimming and J lost 2 bases, with 10 bases between them. CDR3 nucleotides: TGTGCCAGCAGCTTCGGTGGGGCACAAGAGACCCAGTACTTC. Protein sequence: CASSFGGAQETQYF. The full variable domain, its missing parts supplied by reference TRBV5-5 and TRBJ2-5, is DAGVTQSPTHLIKTRGQQVTLRCSPISGHKSVSWYQQVLGQGPQFIFQYYEKEERGRGNFPDRFSARQFPNYSSELNVNALLLGDSALYLCASSFGGAQETQYFGPGTRLLVL.

V is TRBV7-2 and J is TRBJ1-3; no definite D call. CDR1 SGHTA and CDR2 FQGNSA come from the germline V gene. This CDR3 region has 15 residues. V lost 5 bases to trimming and J lost 0 bases, with 11 bases between them. The CDR3 DNA reads as TGTGCCAGCAGCGTAAAGGGAGCCTCTGGAAACACCATATATTTT. Its protein product is CASSVKGASGNTIYF.

There are many counts of this clone. The rearrangement links TRBV30 to TRBJ1-6, with 8 bases aligning to TRBD1. J lost 7 bases, V lost 3 bases, and 14 bases had no gene match. The V gene's germline CDR1 is GTSNPN and CDR2 SVGIG (reference sequence). The CDR3 covers 17 residues. The CDR3, as DNA: TGTGCCTGGAGGAGAGAGACAGGGGTGAGGTGGAATTCACCCCTCCACTTT. It specifies CAWRRETGVRWNSPLHF.

V and J are TRBV9 and TRBJ2-1; 7 bases fit TRBD1. Germline CDR1 reads SGDLS; CDR2 reads YYNGEE. This CDR3 comprises 14 residues. V gave up 3 bases and J gave up 4 bases; unmatched junction bases: 4. The CDR3 is CASSASTGYNEQFF. The DNA of the CDR3 is TGTGCCAGCAGCGCTTCGACAGGGTACAATGAGCAGTTCTTC.

The rearrangement uses TRBV5-3 and TRBJ2-1; TRBD2 matches 8 bases. TRBV5-3 counts as an open reading frame of uncertain function. This CDR3 contains 16 residues. J gave up 8 bases and V 4 bases, and 14 bases lay outside the gene matches. The CDR3 loop is CARSPLHRGGEDEQFF. The CDR3 coding sequence is TGTGCCAGAAGCCCCCTACATCGGGGGGGGGAGGATGAGCAGTTCTTC.

The chain is built from TRBV4-2 and TRBJ2-2; no firm D call. Germline CDR1 LGHNA, CDR2 YNFKEQ. V was trimmed by 0 bases and J by 4 bases, leaving 6 bases between them. This CDR3 is built from 14 residues. The CDR3 DNA sequence: TGTGCCAGCAGCCAAGAGTACAGCACCGGGGAGCTGTTTTTT. It codes for CASSQEYSTGELFF.

This chain joins TRBV6-5 and TRBJ2-1; TRBD2 agrees at 9 bases. CDR3 length equals 16 residues. Germline assignment: CDR1 MNHEY and CDR2 SVGAGI. With V trimmed by 0 bases and J by 4 bases, 4 bases remained unmatched. The CDR3 here is CASSYSMRGGYNEQFF. The CDR3 nucleotides are TGTGCCAGCAGTTACTCGATGCGGGGGGGTTACAATGAGCAGTTCTTC.

Only a few counts were recorded for this clone. V and J are TRBV5-1 and TRBJ1-2; D remains ambiguous. Germline-derived CDR1 and CDR2 are SGHRS and YFSETQ. The CDR3 totals 15 residues. V shed 1 base and J shed 0 bases, with 10 bases lying between them. CDR3 sequence reads: CASSLSPGANYGYTF. The CDR3 DNA reads TGCGCCAGCAGCTTGTCCCCGGGAGCTAACTATGGCTACACCTTC.